These 26 T cell receptor beta chains share one sample of origin, sequenced in a study of T cells in Graves' hyperthyroidism and ophthalmopathy. The TCR beta CDR3 regions underwent amplification using RNA transcripts as the source. The TCR CDR3 first-round RT-PCR relied on the HTBI primer set. One entry per CDR3 protein results from TCRdb running MiXCR on the multiplex PCR reads. The sample shows 560,000 or so distinct CDR3 sequences, about 20% of them seen only once. The sequencing input was blood. The receptors were gathered from a man in his forties or fifties with Graves' ophthalmopathy.

The V and J genes are TRBV20-1 and TRBJ1-5; D is unresolved. Germline loops: CDR1 DFQATT, CDR2 SNEGSKA (reference sequence). CDR3 length: 14 amino acids. Trimming pared 2 bases from V and 2 bases from J, leaving 10 bases between. The CDR3 DNA follows: TGCAGTGCTAGATATTCAGGCGGCAATCAGCCCCAGCATTTT. It codes for CSARYSGGNQPQHF.

V gene TRBV7-9 combines with J gene TRBJ2-4; 16 nucleotides match TRBD2. Trimming at V came to 4 bases and at J to 14 bases, leaving 8 bases not matched to a gene. Germline CDR1 and CDR2: SEHNR and FQNEAQ (reference sequence). The CDR3 is 15 residues long. The CDR3 nucleotides are TGTGCCAGCAGCTCACCGGGACTAGCGGGGGGGCGAAAGTACTTC. Translating gives CASSSPGLAGGRKYF.

In its sample, this clonotype was seen a few times. This chain joins TRBV6-1 and TRBJ1-5; the D gene is possibly TRBD1 (6 bases). This CDR3 has 15 residues. Between the trimmed V and J ends, which lost 4 bases and 1 base, there was a span of 11 bases. From germline, CDR1 is MNHNS and CDR2 SASEGT. Here the CDR3 DNA reads TGTGCCAGCAGTGTTTTAGGGGGAAGCAATCAGCCCCAGCATTTT. Protein: CASSVLGGSNQPQHF.

To note about this clonotype: This could be a read error, since a much larger clone is one nucleotide away. Here the CDR3 DNA reads TGTGCCGGCAGTTACTCTTGGGACAGCCCCTATGGCTACACCTTC. Its translation: CAGSYSWDSPYGYTF. V is TRBV6-5 and J is TRBJ1-2; TRBD1 matches at 7 bases. The CDR3 runs 15 residues. Germline V gene data show CDR1 as MNHEY and CDR2 as SVGAGI.

The rearrangement links TRBV9 to TRBJ2-1, with D unclear. The CDR3 covers 13 residues. Trimming took 3 bases from V and 9 from J, leaving 13 bases between them. The germline gives CDR1 SGDLS, CDR2 YYNGEE. CDR3 DNA sequence: TGTGCCAGCAGCGGTAGTAGTGGGGTTGAGCAGTTCTTC. Its translation: CASSGSSGVEQFF. Filled out from reference TRBV9 and TRBJ2-1, the complete variable domain reads DSGVTQTPKHLITATGQRVTLRCSPRSGDLSVYWYQQSLDQGLQFLIQYYNGEERAKGNILERFSAQQFPDLHSELNLSSLELGDSALYFCASSGSSGVEQFFGPGTRLTVL.

This chain uses TRBV4-1 with TRBJ1-5, with a possible D match to TRBD1 (5 bases). Trimming left V 0 bases short and J 7 bases short, with 25 bases between. This CDR3 has 19 amino acids. Germline V gene sequence: CDR1 MGHRA, CDR2 YSYEKL. The CDR3 nucleotides are TGCGCCAGCAGCCAAGATCTAAAGGGACCGCTGCGCGGGTGGCAGCCCCAGCATTTT. Its translation is CASSQDLKGPLRGWQPQHF.

This clonotype was seen a few times. The chain carries TRBV19 and TRBJ1-1; weak D call: TRBD1 (6 bases). Germline assignment: CDR1 LNHDA and CDR2 SQIVND (reference sequence). The length of the CDR3 is 13 residues. The V and J ends lost 7 bases and 4 bases respectively, with 13 bases between them. CDR3 bases: TGTGCCAGTACTCACAGGGTGGGCACTGAAGCTTTCTTT. Its protein product is CASTHRVGTEAFF.

This clonotype was counted at least ten times. The chain has TRBV27 and TRBJ2-7; 10 bases are shared with TRBD1. CDR1 is MNHEY, CDR2 SMNVEV, per germline (reference sequence). This CDR3 spans 15 amino acids. Trimming took 3 bases from V and 5 from J; bases not matched to a gene: 7. CDR3 residues: CASSFGQGVYNEQYF. CDR3 DNA sequence: TGTGCCAGCAGTTTCGGACAGGGGGTCTACAACGAGCAGTACTTC.

This clonotype was counted a few times. The V call is TRBV13, the J call TRBJ1-1, with D unclear. The CDR3 is 14 residues long. Per germline, CDR1 PRHDT and CDR2 FYEKMQ (reference sequence). The V and J ends lost 3 bases and 6 bases respectively, with 14 bases between them. The CDR3 sequence is CASSLRRRGSEAFF. For the CDR3, the DNA is TGTGCCAGCAGCTTGAGGAGGAGAGGGTCTGAAGCTTTCTTT.

The V call is TRBV2, the J call TRBJ2-7; 11 nucleotides agree with TRBD1. CDR1 and CDR2 from the germline V gene are SNHLY and FYNNEI. This CDR3 spans 13 amino acids. After removal of 11 bases from V and 2 bases from J, the junction contained 5 bases not matched to a gene. In nucleotides, the CDR3 is TGTGCCGGCCGGGACAGGGGGGCCTACGAGCAGTACTTC. It yields the protein CAGRDRGAYEQYF.

The gene calls are TRBV19 and TRBJ1-1, with unresolved D. The CDR3 has 12 amino acids. Trimming stripped 3 bases from V and 7 bases from J, with 9 bases between. Germline V gives CDR1 LNHDA, CDR2 SQIVND (reference sequence). The CDR3 DNA follows: TGTGCCAGTAGTATCGGCAGTTATGAAGCTTTCTTT. This gives the protein CASSIGSYEAFF.

In this sample, this clonotype turned up many times. This chain joins TRBV10-3 and TRBJ2-7; D uncertain. Germline V gene sequence: CDR1 ENHRY, CDR2 SYGVKD. Trimming left V 4 bases short and J 7 bases short, with 20 bases between. The CDR3 is 15 amino acids. CDR3 loop: CAISGSYPRPREQYF. In DNA form, the CDR3 reads TGTGCCATCAGTGGGTCCTACCCCAGGCCAAGGGAGCAGTACTTC.

This clonotype was counted between two and nine times. V is TRBV6-1 and J is TRBJ2-2; 7 bases map to TRBD1. This CDR3 region has 16 residues. Germline V CDR1 and CDR2: MNHNS, SASEGT. V trimming: 3 bases; J trimming: 6 bases; junction bases outside the gene matches: 10. CDR3 region: CASSDYRGRVPGELFF. In DNA, the CDR3 is TGTGCCAGCAGTGACTACAGGGGAAGGGTCCCCGGGGAGCTGTTTTTT.

The chain combines TRBV29-1 with TRBJ1-1; tentatively, D is TRBD1 (6 bases). V was pared by 6 bases and J by 11 bases, with 25 bases between. The CDR3 covers 14 residues. Germline V gene sequence: CDR1 SQVTM, CDR2 ANQGSEA. DNA for the CDR3: TGCAGCGTCCCAGGCCCATGGGTAGGGGGAGGGGCTTTCTTT. Protein sequence: CSVPGPWVGGGAFF.

The chain is built from TRBV30 and TRBJ2-3; 11 bases align to TRBD2. Germline trimming cut 4 bases from V and 4 bases from J; bases unmatched to any gene: 4. The CDR3 spans 14 residues. Germline V gene sequence: CDR1 GTSNPN, CDR2 SVGIG (reference sequence). In DNA, the CDR3 is TGTGCCTGGAATAGCGGGGGGGCCTCAGATACGCAGTATTTT. This sequence encodes CAWNSGGASDTQYF.

This clonotype has a handful of counts. The CDR3 loop reads CASSPPRGGGETQYF. CDR3 bases: TGTGCCAGCAGCCCCCCTCGGGGAGGGGGGGAGACCCAGTACTTC. The V call is TRBV7-8, the J call TRBJ2-5; tentative D call: TRBD2 (7 bases). V lost 5 bases and J lost 5, with 18 bases in between. The germline gives CDR1 SGHVS, CDR2 FQNEAQ. There are 15 residues in the CDR3.

This clonotype was observed a handful of times. This chain links TRBV6-2 or TRBV6-3 with TRBJ2-5; either TRBD1 or TRBD2 may fit D (10 bases each). The V end lost 4 bases, the J end lost 5 bases, and 29 bases lay between the germline ends. This CDR3 spans 19 amino acids. In germline, CDR1 is MNHEY, CDR2 SVGEGT. CDR3 region: CASSFPGQGSGRAIETQYF. Here the CDR3 DNA reads TGTGCCAGCAGTTTCCCGGGACAGGGGAGCGGGAGGGCAATCGAGACCCAGTACTTC.

This clonotype appeared a few times. This chain joins TRBV5-1 and TRBJ2-7; 10 nucleotides match TRBD1. Germline V gene sequence: CDR1 SGHRS, CDR2 YFSETQ. The CDR3 has 13 amino acids. Trimming cost V 7 bases and J 6 bases; bases outside gene matches: 7. CDR3 nucleotide sequence: TGCGCCAGCCACCGGGACAGGGGTTCCGAGCAGTACTTC. Protein sequence: CASHRDRGSEQYF.

The table lists this clonotype with a few counts. The chain has TRBV6-1 and TRBJ2-1; 8 bases are a match to TRBD2. J was trimmed by 6 bases and V by 1 base; bases with no gene match: 5. The CDR3 length is 15 residues. CDR1 and CDR2 from the germline V gene are MNHNS and SASEGT. The DNA of the CDR3 is TGTGCCAGCAGTGAAGGGAGCGGGAGCTTCAATGAGCAGTTCTTC. It encodes CASSEGSGSFNEQFF.

This rearrangement joins TRBV28 to TRBJ2-2; 8 bases agree with TRBD1. The CDR3 loop spans 13 amino acids. Germline CDR1 and CDR2: MDHEN and SYDVKM. Trimming cost V 2 bases and J 7 bases; bases outside gene matches: 0. The chain's CDR3 is CASSLGQGGELFF. CDR3 bases: TGTGCCAGCAGTTTAGGACAGGGCGGGGAGCTGTTTTTT.

The gene calls are TRBV6-1 and TRBJ2-3; perhaps TRBD2 as D (5 bases). The CDR3 loop spans 15 amino acids. The germline CDR1 and CDR2 sequences are MNHNS and SASEGT. The ends were cut back, 1 base at V and 0 bases at J, with 8 bases in the middle. CDR3 in amino acids: CASSEGSGSTDTQYF. The DNA for the CDR3 is TGTGCCAGCAGTGAAGGGTCGGGAAGCACAGATACGCAGTATTTT.

The chain employs TRBV4-1 and TRBJ2-7, with 12 nucleotides matching TRBD2. The length of the CDR3 is 15 residues. Germline V CDR1 and CDR2: MGHRA, YSYEKL. The ends lost 5 bases at V and 4 bases at J; junction bases unmatched: 6. The CDR3: CASSTETSGSYEQYF. The CDR3 DNA sequence: TGCGCCAGCAGCACCGAGACTAGCGGGAGTTACGAGCAGTACTTC.

The CDR3 sequence: CASRHRGDTEAFF. CDR3 DNA: TGCGCCAGCAGGCACAGGGGTGATACTGAAGCTTTCTTT. The V and J genes are TRBV5-1 and TRBJ1-1; 7 bases align to TRBD1. CDR3 length equals 13 residues. V gave up 5 bases and J gave up 5 bases; unmatched junction bases: 6. CDR1 is SGHRS and CDR2 is YFSETQ in the germline V gene.

This clonotype was seen only a few times. The chain employs TRBV28 and TRBJ2-6; D unresolved. The CDR3 covers 19 residues. Germline V gene data show CDR1 as MDHEN and CDR2 as SYDVKM. V gave up 7 bases and J gave up 0 bases, with 22 bases separating them. The CDR3 region has the DNA TGTGCCAGCACCGACTCGGGTGATTGGTCGAACTCTGGGGCCAACGTCCTGACTTTC. This gives the protein CASTDSGDWSNSGANVLTF.

In this sample, this clonotype turned up a few times. This chain joins TRBV18 and TRBJ2-1, with TRBD2 identical over 12 bases. The CDR3 has 17 residues. In germline, CDR1 is KGHSH, CDR2 LQKENI. V was pared by 3 bases and J by 6 bases, with 9 bases of the junction left unmatched. CDR3 sequence (DNA): TGTGCCAGCTCACCCACCCCGACTAGCGGGAGAATCAATGAGCAGTTCTTC. It translates to CASSPTPTSGRINEQFF.

The sample holds a few counts of this clonotype. The gene calls are TRBV28 and TRBJ2-1; TRBD2 aligns across 9 bases. This CDR3 has 15 residues. The germline gives CDR1 MDHEN, CDR2 SYDVKM. The V and J ends lost 6 bases and 8 bases, in that order; junction bases with no gene match: 11. The CDR3 DNA sequence: TGTGCCAGCAGCAGCCCTGCTAGCGGGATCCATGAGCAGTTCTTC. Its protein is CASSSPASGIHEQFF.